The T cell receptor beta chain described here comes from a study of blood T cell repertoires in COVID-19. About the study: Specimens from acute and convalescent COVID-19 originated in the United States, Italy and Spain. T cells, B-cell-depleted T cells, or PBMCs supplied cDNA or gDNA.

The authors' processing: Using reference gene primer amplification, nucleated cell counts were estimated. TCRdb's table, derived via immunoSEQ multiplex PCR, lists solely in-frame clones and lacks some. That table furnishes V, J and clone size, whereas the DNA furnished D and trimming. The sample records 350,000 to 550,000 clones, more than 85% being singletons. Looked up from germline, CDR1 is SGDLS and CDR2 is YYNGEE. V lost 4 bases and J lost 0, with 14 bases in between. CDR3 size: 16 residues. The receptor was derived from a woman in her twenties or thirties with acute or convalescent COVID-19. The chain joins TRBV9 to TRBJ2-1, with a weak D call TRBD2 (6 bases). Sequenced material: peripheral blood. CDR3 residues: CASSLRVGLSYNEQFF. In DNA form, the CDR3 reads TGTGCCAGCAGCCTAAGAGTGGGACTCTCCTACAATGAGCAGTTCTTC.